A single sample gave rise to the 15 T cell receptor beta chains below, sequenced in a study of cytomegalovirus exposure and HLA in healthy donors. Clones were read by immunoSEQ multiplex PCR, and TCRdb kept only the in-frame ones, dropping some. The table includes 150,000 to 200,000 clones, more than 65% detected once. Sequenced sample: PBMCs. Every receptor here comes from a woman aged 18-35 years in good health and CMV-seropositive.

The CDR3 nucleotides are TGTGCCAGCAGCCGACAGGGTACCCACAATGAGCAGTTCTTC. Its translation is CASSRQGTHNEQFF. This sequence joins TRBV6-1 and TRBJ2-1, with 7 nucleotides matching TRBD1. The CDR3 consists of 14 residues. V shed 6 bases and J 5 bases; nucleotides not matched to a gene: 7. Per germline, CDR1 MNHNS and CDR2 SASEGT.

The chain combines TRBV7-3 with TRBJ1-2; 10 nucleotides line up with TRBD1. This CDR3 region has 14 residues. Germline V gene sequence: CDR1 SGHTA, CDR2 FQGTGA. V was clipped by 5 bases and J by 2 bases; unmatched bases: 2. The CDR3 bases are TGTGCCAGCAGCCCGGACAGGGGGAACTATGGCTACACCTTC. Encoded protein: CASSPDRGNYGYTF.

The CDR3 reads CASSLGAYNEQFF. DNA of the CDR3: TGTGCCAGCAGCTTAGGAGCCTACAATGAGCAGTTCTTC. The rearrangement joins TRBV7-9 to TRBJ2-1; no clear D. V was clipped by 1 base and J by 2 bases, with 3 bases between them. CDR3 size: 13 residues. Germline loops: CDR1 SEHNR, CDR2 FQNEAQ (reference sequence).

The V call is TRBV12-5, the J call TRBJ1-5; the match to TRBD1 covers 7 bases. The germline V gene has CDR1 LGHNT and CDR2 FRNRAP. Trimming at V came to 6 bases and at J to 2 bases, leaving 1 base not matched to a gene. CDR3 length: 13 amino acids. The CDR3 loop reads CASGTGGNQPQHF. CDR3 bases: TGTGCTAGTGGCACAGGGGGCAATCAGCCCCAGCATTTT. Variable domain in full (rest from reference TRBV12-5 and TRBJ1-5): DARVTQTPRHKVTEMGQEVTMRCQPILGHNTVFWYRQTMMQGLELLAYFRNRAPLDDSGMPKDRFSAEMPDATLATLKIQPSEPRDSAVYFCASGTGGNQPQHFGDGTRLSIL.

The rearrangement links TRBV29-1 to TRBJ1-2; a weak D match, TRBD1 (6 bases). CDR1 is SQVTM, CDR2 ANQGSEA, per germline. V was pared by 1 base and J by 8 bases, with 11 bases between. This CDR3 comprises 12 residues. The CDR3 nucleotides are TGCAGCGTTGAAGGTCGGACAGTGGGCTACACCTTC. The encoded protein is CSVEGRTVGYTF. The variable domain in full, completed from reference TRBV29-1 and TRBJ1-2, reads SAVISQKPSRDICQRGTSLTIQCQVDSQVTMMFWYRQQPGQSLTLIATANQGSEATYESGFVIDKFPISRPNLTFSTLTVSNMSPEDSSIYLCSVEGRTVGYTFGSGTRLTVV.

This sequence joins TRBV9 and TRBJ1-1; possible D gene TRBD1, 6 bases. This CDR3 region has 14 residues. The V end lost 3 bases, the J end lost 4 bases, and 13 bases lay between the germline ends. Germline-derived CDR1 and CDR2 are SGDLS and YYNGEE. The CDR3 bases are TGTGCCAGCAGCGGAGGGGGGAGGGTCACTGAAGCTTTCTTT. Protein: CASSGGGRVTEAFF.

CDR3 nucleotides: TGCAGTGCCCTCGTCTATGGCTACACCTTC. Its translation is CSALVYGYTF. The rearrangement uses TRBV20-1 and TRBJ1-2; no clear D gene. The CDR3 is 10 amino acids. Deletions cut 6 bases from V and 4 bases from J, with 6 bases between. Looked up from germline, CDR1 is DFQATT and CDR2 is SNEGSKA (reference sequence).

A few counts support this clone. The chain couples TRBV4-1 to TRBJ2-7; D may be TRBD1 (6 bases). Germline loops: CDR1 MGHRA, CDR2 YSYEKL. This CDR3 is 15 amino acids long. Trimming left V 3 bases short and J 7 bases short, with 19 bases between. CDR3 DNA sequence: TGCGCCAGCAGCCAGCTTTTGCAGGGGCTAGGGGAGCAGTACTTC. Translation gives CASSQLLQGLGEQYF.

The chain has TRBV2 and TRBJ2-7, with TRBD1 matching over 9 bases. The trim removed 6 bases at V and 6 bases at J, leaving 6 bases unmatched. Germline V gives CDR1 SNHLY, CDR2 FYNNEI. This CDR3 region has 13 residues. The CDR3 spells CASRRTGELEQYF. CDR3 nucleotides: TGTGCCAGCAGACGGACAGGGGAACTCGAGCAGTACTTC.

In nucleotides, the CDR3 is TGTGCCAGCACCGAAGCGGGAACGGGGGGCACCTACGAGCAGTACTTC. This translates into CASTEAGTGGTYEQYF. The rearrangement links TRBV2 to TRBJ2-7, with TRBD2 as a possible D gene (7 bases). V was shortened by 7 bases and J by 2 bases, with 21 bases between the two germline ends. The CDR3 totals 16 residues. Germline CDR1 SNHLY, CDR2 FYNNEI.

In its sample, this clone was seen once. The chain recombines TRBV5-5 with TRBJ2-7; tentative D call: TRBD1 (5 bases). V was pared by 2 bases and J by 1 base, with 10 bases between. Germline V gene data show CDR1 as SGHKS and CDR2 as YYEKEE (reference sequence). The CDR3 has 14 amino acids. DNA of the CDR3: TGTGCCAGCAGCTTCCAGGGTAGGTCCTACGAGCAGTACTTC. Its translation is CASSFQGRSYEQYF.

V usage is TRBV11-2 and J usage is TRBJ1-1; D remains ambiguous. CDR1 and CDR2 (germline): SGHAT, FQNNGV. This CDR3 contains 13 residues. V was shortened by 1 base and J by 10 bases, with 13 bases between the two germline ends. CDR3 bases: TGTGCCAGCAGCTTAGGGACTGCGGAGATAGCTTTCTTT. It is translated as CASSLGTAEIAFF.

This chain uses TRBV2 with TRBJ2-3; 10 positions match TRBD2. Trimming removed 0 bases from V and 3 bases from J; junction bases left unmatched: 3. CDR1 and CDR2 from the germline V gene are SNHLY and FYNNEI. CDR3 size: 16 residues. The CDR3 is CASSEAPGLATDTQYF. In DNA, the CDR3 is TGTGCCAGCAGTGAAGCCCCGGGACTAGCGACAGATACGCAGTATTTT.

This sequence joins TRBV20-1 and TRBJ1-2; a weak D match, TRBD1 (6 bases). The CDR3 has 11 amino acids. Germline CDR1 reads DFQATT; CDR2 reads SNEGSKA (reference sequence). The CDR3: CRGAGGWGYTF. The CDR3 bases are TGCAGGGGAGCGGGGGGCTGGGGCTACACCTTC.

This sequence joins TRBV5-8 and TRBJ1-2; TRBD1 aligns across 8 bases. The germline V gene has CDR1 SGHTS and CDR2 YDEGEE. Germline trimming cut 0 bases from V and 1 base from J; bases unmatched to any gene: 5. This CDR3 contains 16 residues. For the CDR3, the DNA is TGTGCCAGCAGCTTGGCCGGGACAGGAGATAACTATGGCTACACCTTC. Residues: CASSLAGTGDNYGYTF. Full variable domain (outside the CDR3, taken from reference TRBV5-8 and TRBJ1-2): EAGVTQSPTHLIKTRGQQATLRCSPISGHTSVYWYQQALGLGLQFLLWYDEGEERNRGNFPPRFSGRQFPNYSSELNVNALELEDSALYLCASSLAGTGDNYGYTFGSGTRLTVV.